The 23 T cell receptor beta chains below were found in one sample sequenced in a study of blood T cell repertoires in COVID-19. Assay used: immunoSEQ multiplex PCR; TCRdb lists only in-frame clones, some missing. This table has approximately 90,000 clones, around nine tenths appearing once. Sequencing input: peripheral blood. These receptors all stem from a woman over 75 with acute or convalescent COVID-19.

This chain joins TRBV14 and TRBJ2-6; maybe TRBD1 (5 bases). Germline CDR1 SGHDN, CDR2 FVKESK. Trimming removed 2 bases at V and 0 bases at J, with 8 bases between. The CDR3 is made up of 16 amino acids. The CDR3: CASSQIGASGANVLTF. CDR3 nucleotides: TGTGCCAGCAGCCAAATTGGGGCCTCTGGGGCCAACGTCCTGACTTTC.

J is TRBJ2-7 and V is TRBV2; 7 nucleotides line up with TRBD1. The CDR3 is 11 residues long. Germline assignment: CDR1 SNHLY and CDR2 FYNNEI. Trimming took 7 bases from V and 5 from J; bases not matched to a gene: 2. The CDR3 bases are TGTGCCAGCACCGACAGGGACGAGCAGTACTTC. This codes for CASTDRDEQYF.

The chain carries TRBV29-1 and TRBJ2-7; D call uncertain. With 6 bases removed from V and 0 bases from J, the gap between germline ends came to 12 bases. Germline V gene sequence: CDR1 SQVTM, CDR2 ANQGSEA. This CDR3 contains 13 residues. CDR3 protein: CSVTLAVSYEQYF. The CDR3 nucleotides are TGCAGCGTAACCTTGGCGGTCTCCTACGAGCAGTACTTC.

V usage is TRBV29-1 and J usage is TRBJ1-2; 7 bases line up with TRBD1. Germline assignment: CDR1 SQVTM and CDR2 ANQGSEA. The CDR3 has 14 residues. Trimming at V came to 2 bases and at J to 3 bases, leaving 6 bases not matched to a gene. The CDR3 DNA reads TGCAGCGTTGAATCGGCAGGGGGTTACTATGGCTACACCTTC. It translates to CSVESAGGYYGYTF.

J is TRBJ1-4 and V is TRBV25-1, with 9 bases that match TRBD1. Germline loops: CDR1 MGHDK, CDR2 SYGVNS. V was clipped by 4 bases and J by 6 bases; unmatched bases: 6. This CDR3 is built from 15 residues. The CDR3 is CASSATGGADEKLFF. CDR3 nucleotides: TGTGCCAGCAGTGCCACAGGGGGCGCTGATGAAAAACTGTTTTTT.

The chain has TRBV6-2 or TRBV6-3 and TRBJ2-2, with 8 bases fitting TRBD2. Losses at the gene ends were 6 bases for V and 4 bases for J; bases not matched to a gene: 7. The germline gives CDR1 MNHEY, CDR2 SVGEGT. CDR3 length equals 15 residues. In nucleotides, the CDR3 is TGTGCCAGCAGCTCTACGGGGGGGGGCACCGGGGAGCTGTTTTTT. Protein product: CASSSTGGGTGELFF.

This chain links TRBV7-2 with TRBJ1-1; the match to TRBD1 covers 7 bases. From germline, CDR1 is SGHTA and CDR2 FQGNSA. The CDR3 is 13 residues long. With 6 bases clipped from V and 4 bases from J, the junction kept 5 bases outside the gene matches. CDR3 sequence reads: CASREGQITEAFF. The CDR3 DNA is TGTGCCAGCAGGGAGGGACAGATCACTGAAGCTTTCTTT.

The chain is built from TRBV14 and TRBJ2-7, with 7 bases fitting TRBD1. There are 16 residues in the CDR3. Trimming took 1 base from V and 5 from J; bases not matched to a gene: 11. Germline CDR1 and CDR2: SGHDN and FVKESK. The CDR3 spells CASSQGPRTGRDEQYF. CDR3 nucleotide sequence: TGTGCCAGCAGCCAAGGGCCCCGGACAGGCCGGGACGAGCAGTACTTC.

The chain is built from TRBV19 and TRBJ1-4; 11 bases are a match to TRBD1. The junction had 2 bases not matched to a gene; V was cut back by 3 bases and J by 5 bases. This CDR3 comprises 15 residues. The germline CDR1 and CDR2 sequences are LNHDA and SQIVND (reference sequence). CDR3 amino acids: CASSIGTGGNEKLFF. CDR3 DNA sequence: TGTGCCAGTAGTATTGGGACAGGGGGGAATGAAAAACTGTTTTTT.

V and J are TRBV3-1 (or the pseudogene TRBV3-2) and TRBJ1-4; no firm D call. CDR3 length: 15 residues. The V end lost 2 bases, the J end lost 0 bases, and 7 bases lay between the germline ends. The germline V gene has CDR1 LGHDT and CDR2 YNNKEL (reference sequence). The DNA for the CDR3 is TGTGCCAGCAGCCAATCGGGAGCAACTAATGAAAAACTGTTTTTT. Protein sequence: CASSQSGATNEKLFF.

As DNA, the CDR3 is TGTGCCAGCAGTTTGGGCAGGGCTTTCCAAGAGACCCAGTACTTC. This gives the protein CASSLGRAFQETQYF. The chain recombines TRBV27 with TRBJ2-5, with D perhaps TRBD1 (5 bases). Trimming removed 3 bases from V and 1 base from J, with 12 bases in between. This CDR3 spans 15 amino acids. Germline V gives CDR1 MNHEY, CDR2 SMNVEV (reference sequence).

The chain employs TRBV18 and TRBJ2-1, with D maybe TRBD1 (7 bases). This CDR3 comprises 18 residues. The germline V gene encodes CDR1 KGHSH and CDR2 LQKENI. The germline V and J ends were trimmed by 0 bases and 2 bases, with 17 bases remaining between them. CDR3 bases: TGTGCCAGCTCACCACCGGGGGGTTCCAGGGGGACCTACAATGAGCAGTTCTTC. It codes for CASSPPGGSRGTYNEQFF.

The chain joins TRBV14 to TRBJ1-1, with 9 bases aligning to TRBD1. The CDR3 is 15 residues long. Trimming took 4 bases from V and 7 from J; bases not matched to a gene: 10. Per germline, CDR1 SGHDN and CDR2 FVKESK. The CDR3 is CASSPMTGGYGEAFF. The CDR3 bases are TGTGCCAGCAGCCCGATGACAGGGGGGTATGGTGAAGCTTTCTTT.

The chain combines TRBV7-2 with TRBJ1-5; unclear D gene. CDR3 length: 12 amino acids. CDR1 SGHTA and CDR2 FQGNSA come from the germline V gene. Trimming shortened V by 7 bases and J by 3 bases, and 7 bases separated the two germline ends. The CDR3 spells CASNSPNQPQHF. CDR3 sequence (DNA): TGTGCCAGCAACTCACCCAATCAGCCCCAGCATTTT.

The rearrangement joins TRBV27 to TRBJ2-1, with 13 bases identical to TRBD2. With 2 bases clipped from V and 5 bases from J, the junction kept 12 bases outside the gene matches. Germline V CDR1 and CDR2: MNHEY, SMNVEV (reference sequence). The CDR3 has 19 amino acids. The CDR3 bases are TGTGCCAGCAGTTTACCTGGACTAGCGGGGGCCCGCGCTAACAATGAGCAGTTCTTC. It codes for CASSLPGLAGARANNEQFF.

This clone was seen a single time. The chain carries TRBV6-2 or TRBV6-3 and TRBJ2-5; 13 nucleotides align to TRBD2. V was clipped by 5 bases and J by 1 base; unmatched bases: 4. Germline V CDR1 and CDR2: MNHEY, SVGEGT. The length of the CDR3 is 16 residues. In nucleotides, the CDR3 is TGTGCCAGCAGTCCGGGACTAGCGGGGCGCCAAGAGACCCAGTACTTC. Amino acids: CASSPGLAGRQETQYF.

The J gene is TRBJ2-4, the V gene TRBV21-1; the tabulated D call, TRBD2, remains unverified against the DNA. TRBV21-1 is noted as a pseudogene. The length of the CDR3 is 18 residues. CDR3 nucleotides: TGTGCCAGCACGAGGGCTAGCGGGAGGTCACTAGCCAAAAACATTCAGTACTTC. It translates to CASTRASGRSLAKNIQYF.

The chain couples TRBV11-2 to TRBJ1-2; D remains unclear. Germline loops: CDR1 SGHAT, CDR2 FQNNGV. Trimming cost V 1 base and J 7 bases, with 13 bases left between them. This CDR3 has 14 amino acids. For the CDR3, the DNA is TGTGCCAGCAGCTTAGGTGGAGGGATGGGTGGCTACACCTTC. It codes for CASSLGGGMGGYTF. Based on the CDR3 plus reference TRBV11-2 and TRBJ1-2, the full variable domain is EAGVAQSPRYKIIEKRQSVAFWCNPISGHATLYWYQQILGQGPKLLIQFQNNGVVDDSQLPKDRFSAERLKGVDSTLKIQPAKLEDSAVYLCASSLGGGMGGYTFGSGTRLTVV.

This clone was detected only a few times. The V gene is TRBV6-5, the J gene TRBJ1-3, with D perhaps TRBD1 (6 bases). The CDR3 has 13 amino acids. V lost 10 bases and J lost 3, with 13 bases in between. Germline-derived CDR1 and CDR2 are MNHEY and SVGAGI. The CDR3 spells CATGGAYGNTIYF. The CDR3, as DNA: TGTGCCACGGGGGGCGCTTATGGAAACACCATATATTTT.

The chain links TRBV19 to TRBJ2-1; D might be TRBD1 (6 bases). The CDR3 is 19 amino acids. Trimming pared 5 bases from V and 0 bases from J, leaving 23 bases between. Germline V gives CDR1 LNHDA, CDR2 SQIVND (reference sequence). The chain's CDR3 is CASSVSPNTGPLSYNEQFF. CDR3 nucleotide sequence: TGTGCCAGTAGTGTATCACCAAACACAGGGCCCCTCTCCTACAATGAGCAGTTCTTC.

The genes are TRBV19 and TRBJ2-5, with a tentative D call TRBD2 (5 bases). The CDR3 loop spans 14 amino acids. V lost 2 bases and J lost 8, with 15 bases in between. CDR1 and CDR2 (germline): LNHDA, SQIVND (reference sequence). The CDR3 coding sequence is TGTGCCAGTAGTATAATGACGGGGAGCGACACCCAGTACTTC. Its protein is CASSIMTGSDTQYF.

V is TRBV5-5 and J is TRBJ1-2; TRBD1 might be the D (6 bases). This CDR3 is built from 20 residues. V was shortened by 2 bases and J by 4 bases, with 30 bases between the two germline ends. Per the germline V gene, CDR1 is SGHKS and CDR2 is YYEKEE (reference sequence). The CDR3 nucleotides are TGTGCCAGCAGCTTAAGTTACGGGGCAATCGGACAGACAGCTCTCTATGGCTACACCTTC. Encoded protein: CASSLSYGAIGQTALYGYTF.

V gene TRBV13 combines with J gene TRBJ1-2; D might be TRBD1 (6 bases). The CDR3 loop spans 17 amino acids. Germline CDR1 PRHDT, CDR2 FYEKMQ (reference sequence). V lost 4 bases and J 4 bases, leaving 22 bases between the germline ends. The DNA of the CDR3 is TGTGCCAGCAGCTCGAAATACTTCGCGGGGGCCAGCTATGGCTACACCTTC. This translates into CASSSKYFAGASYGYTF.